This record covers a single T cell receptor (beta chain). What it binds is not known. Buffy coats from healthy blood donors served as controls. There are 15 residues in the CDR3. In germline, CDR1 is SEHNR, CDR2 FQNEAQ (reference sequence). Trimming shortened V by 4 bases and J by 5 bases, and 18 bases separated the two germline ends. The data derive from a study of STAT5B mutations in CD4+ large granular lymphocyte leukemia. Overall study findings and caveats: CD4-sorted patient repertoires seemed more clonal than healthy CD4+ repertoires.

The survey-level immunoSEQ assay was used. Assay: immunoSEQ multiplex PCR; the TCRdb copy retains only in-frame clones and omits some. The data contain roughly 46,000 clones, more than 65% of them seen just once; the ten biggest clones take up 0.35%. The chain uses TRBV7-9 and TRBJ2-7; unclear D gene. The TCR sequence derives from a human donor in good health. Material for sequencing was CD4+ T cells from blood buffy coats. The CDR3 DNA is TGTGCCAGCAGCTCCTATGACAAAAACCGGGACGAGCAGTACTTC. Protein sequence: CASSSYDKNRDEQYF.